The rows below give T cell receptor beta chains drawn from one sample of a study of cytomegalovirus exposure and HLA in healthy donors. Produced via immunoSEQ multiplex PCR; TCRdb's table is partial and in-frame only. The data show about 140,000 clones, with 80% seen just once and about 2.4% held by the top ten. Sequenced: PBMCs. The receptors derive from a man in his forties or fifties in good health and CMV-seronegative. Both conserved end residues are part of each CDR3. Each record gives: V gene, J gene, D gene, CDR3 protein. D genes are given only for firm matches.

TRBV28,TRBJ1-1,TRBD1,CASSSDRGTGEAFF
TRBV11-3,TRBJ2-3,-,CASSLVSGPDTQYF
TRBV11-2,TRBJ2-5,TRBD1,CASSLGTGGIRSQYF
TRBV14,TRBJ2-7,-,CASSPSTPRSYEQYF
TRBV30,TRBJ1-1,-,CAWSVPGVRTEAFF
TRBV28,TRBJ1-2,TRBD1,CASRPSRDRVRMGYTF
TRBV6-1,TRBJ2-1,TRBD2,CASGLAGIQNEQFF
TRBV30,TRBJ2-5,TRBD1,CAWRDRVPGETQYF
TRBV11-3,TRBJ2-7,-,CASSLDLGGSYEQYF
TRBV2,TRBJ1-4,TRBD1,CASSSEARTGGDEKLFF
TRBV6-1,TRBJ2-3,TRBD1,CANGQDRLTDTQYF
TRBV12-5,TRBJ1-2,TRBD1,CASGFFPGTGRNGYTF
TRBV19,TRBJ1-1,TRBD1,CASSISRGQAAFF
TRBV2,TRBJ2-5,-,CASSEAAGFQETQYF
TRBV7-9,TRBJ2-3,TRBD1,CASSPLGQGAADTQYF
TRBV6-5,TRBJ2-1,-,CASVGGTYNEQFF
TRBV2,TRBJ1-2,TRBD1,CASRDRASENGYTF
TRBV9,TRBJ2-7,TRBD2,CASSFSGTSAGEQYF
TRBV9,TRBJ1-1,TRBD1,CASSVQGARNTEAFF
TRBV11-3,TRBJ2-7,-,CASSARVPPATSSYEQYF
TRBV6-5,TRBJ1-5,-,CASRELEGNQPQHF
TRBV29-1,TRBJ2-1,TRBD1,CSVVTGSVVEQFF
TRBV29-1,TRBJ2-7,TRBD1,CSVAGTGVHEQYF
TRBV5-1,TRBJ2-7,TRBD2,CASSVISSGEVYEQYF
TRBV28,TRBJ1-6,-,CASSLYLQGSSYNSPLHF